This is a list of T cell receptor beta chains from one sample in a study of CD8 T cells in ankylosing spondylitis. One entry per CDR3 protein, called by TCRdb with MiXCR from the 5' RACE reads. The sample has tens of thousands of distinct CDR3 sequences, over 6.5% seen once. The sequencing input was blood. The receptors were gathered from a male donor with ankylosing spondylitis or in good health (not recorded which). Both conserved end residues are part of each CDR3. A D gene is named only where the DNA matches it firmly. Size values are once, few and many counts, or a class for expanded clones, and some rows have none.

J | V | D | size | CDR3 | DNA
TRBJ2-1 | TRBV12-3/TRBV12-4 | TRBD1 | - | CASSSGTGNYNEQFF | TGTGCCAGCAGTTCCGGGACAGGGAATTACAATGAGCAGTTCTTC
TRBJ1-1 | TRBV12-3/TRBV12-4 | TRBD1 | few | CASSLVTGRDTEAFF | TGTGCCAGCAGTTTAGTGACAGGGCGGGACACTGAAGCTTTCTTT
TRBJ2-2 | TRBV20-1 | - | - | CSASTGKNTGELFF | TGCAGTGCGAGCACGGGGAAGAACACCGGGGAGCTGTTTTTT
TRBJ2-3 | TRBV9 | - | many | CASSDQPRGTDTQYF | TGTGCCAGCAGCGACCAACCTCGGGGCACAGATACGCAGTATTTT
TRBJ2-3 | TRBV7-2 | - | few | CASSLLSLVTDTQYF | TGTGCCAGCAGCTTATTATCGCTAGTCACAGATACGCAGTATTTT
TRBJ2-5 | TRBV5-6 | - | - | CASSLYSGSQETQYF | TGTGCCAGCAGCTTGTATTCAGGGTCCCAAGAGACCCAGTACTTC
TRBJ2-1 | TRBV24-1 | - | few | CATSGRGSYNEQFF | TGTGCCACCAGTGGAAGGGGTTCCTACAATGAGCAGTTCTTC
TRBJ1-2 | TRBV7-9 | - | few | CASSLDRRNGYTF | TGTGCCAGCAGCTTAGACAGGCGGAATGGCTACACCTTC
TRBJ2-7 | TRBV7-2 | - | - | CASSLEWASYEQYF | TGTGCCAGCAGCTTAGAGTGGGCGTCCTACGAGCAGTACTTC
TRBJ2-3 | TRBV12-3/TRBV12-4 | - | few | CASSLKRRTDTQYF | TGTGCCAGCAGTTTGAAGCGGCGGACAGATACGCAGTATTTT
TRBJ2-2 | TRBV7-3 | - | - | CASSQEWGELFF | TGTGCCAGCAGCCAAGAATGGGGGGAGCTGTTTTTT
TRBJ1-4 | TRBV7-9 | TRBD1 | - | CASSRDRVDEKLFF | TGTGCCAGCAGCCGAGACAGGGTTGATGAAAAACTGTTTTTT
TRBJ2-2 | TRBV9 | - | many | CASSAEEGGPGELFF | TGTGCCAGCAGCGCAGAAGAAGGGGGACCCGGGGAGCTGTTTTTT
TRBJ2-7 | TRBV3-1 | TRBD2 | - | CASSQGQREFEQYF | TGTGCCAGCAGCCAAGGCCAGCGGGAGTTCGAGCAGTACTTC
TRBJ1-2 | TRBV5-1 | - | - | CASSLDRNYGYTF | TGCGCCAGCAGCTTGGACAGGAACTATGGCTACACCTTC
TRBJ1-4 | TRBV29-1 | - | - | CSVSPTGGREKLFF | TGCAGCGTTTCCCCGACCGGAGGTCGTGAAAAACTGTTTTTT
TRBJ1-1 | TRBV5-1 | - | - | CASSGLEGDTEAFF | TGCGCCAGCAGCGGCCTTGAGGGGGACACTGAAGCTTTCTTT
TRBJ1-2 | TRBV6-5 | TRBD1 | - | CASSWDSAPYGYTF | TGTGCCAGCAGTTGGGACAGCGCTCCCTATGGCTACACCTTC
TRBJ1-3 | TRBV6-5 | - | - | CASRTTGRNTIYF | TGTGCCAGCAGGACTACAGGAAGAAACACCATATATTTT
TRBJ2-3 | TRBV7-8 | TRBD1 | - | CASSPTGIGTDTQYF | TGTGCCAGCAGCCCGACAGGGATTGGCACAGATACGCAGTATTTT
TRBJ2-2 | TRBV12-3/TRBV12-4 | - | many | CASSFIKPNTGELFF | TGTGCCAGCAGTTTTATCAAACCGAACACCGGGGAGCTGTTTTTT
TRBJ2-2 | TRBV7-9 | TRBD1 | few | CASSLRRTGTGELFF | TGTGCCAGCAGCTTACGTAGGACAGGCACCGGGGAGCTGTTTTTT
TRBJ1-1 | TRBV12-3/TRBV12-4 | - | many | CASTLSGAGRAEAFF | TGTGCCAGCACCCTTTCGGGGGCCGGGAGGGCTGAAGCTTTCTTT
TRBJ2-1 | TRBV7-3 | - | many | CASSSRGSSSNEQFF | TGTGCCAGCAGCTCTCGCGGGTCTTCTTCCAATGAGCAGTTCTTC
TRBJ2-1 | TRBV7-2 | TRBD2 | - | CASSVRLAPNEQFF | TGTGCCAGCAGCGTTCGACTAGCTCCCAATGAGCAGTTCTTC
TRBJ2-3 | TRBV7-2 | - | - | CASSARVGTQYF | TGTGCCAGCAGCGCCCGCGTAGGTACGCAGTATTTT
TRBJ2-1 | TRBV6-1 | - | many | CASNTYNEQFF | TGTGCCAGCAATACCTACAATGAGCAGTTCTTC
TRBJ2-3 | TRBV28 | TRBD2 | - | CASLPSGSGGDTQYF | TGTGCCAGCCTCCCTAGCGGGAGCGGCGGGGATACGCAGTATTTT
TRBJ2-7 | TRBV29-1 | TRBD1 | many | CSVEVTTGQSTYEQYF | TGCAGCGTTGAAGTCACGACGGGACAGTCAACCTACGAGCAGTACTTC
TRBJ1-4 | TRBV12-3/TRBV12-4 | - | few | CASRLAPGDEKLFF | TGTGCCAGCAGGCTGGCCCCGGGAGATGAAAAACTGTTTTTT
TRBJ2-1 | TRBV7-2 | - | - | CASSLVGRTEQFF | TGTGCCAGCAGCTTAGTCGGACGCACTGAGCAGTTCTTC
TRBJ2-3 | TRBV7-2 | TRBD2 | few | CASSPPLRSGRPDTQYF | TGTGCCAGCAGCCCCCCCCTAAGGAGCGGGAGGCCAGATACGCAGTATTTT
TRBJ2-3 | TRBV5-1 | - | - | CASSLDGLGKNTQYF | TGCGCCAGCAGCTTGGATGGGCTTGGGAAAAATACGCAGTATTTT
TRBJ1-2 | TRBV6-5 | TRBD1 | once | CASSYLIQGGYYGYTF | TGTGCCAGCAGTTACCTCATCCAGGGGGGTTATTATGGCTACACCTTC
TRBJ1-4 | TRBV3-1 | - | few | CASSQTAEAGRLFF | TGTGCCAGCAGCCAGACAGCCGAAGCTGGGAGACTGTTTTTT
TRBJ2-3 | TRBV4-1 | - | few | CASSQVGAAADTQYF | TGCGCCAGCAGCCAAGTAGGGGCTGCCGCAGATACGCAGTATTTT
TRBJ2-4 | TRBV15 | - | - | CATSRDYLVQYF | TGTGCCACCAGCAGAGATTACCTTGTTCAGTACTTC
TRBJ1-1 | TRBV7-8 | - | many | CASVGPGAEAFF | TGTGCCAGCGTGGGGCCTGGGGCTGAAGCTTTCTTT
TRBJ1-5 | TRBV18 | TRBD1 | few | CASSSLGTGTGKTVPQHF | TGTGCCAGCTCATCGTTAGGGACCGGGACAGGAAAAACTGTGCCCCAGCATTTT
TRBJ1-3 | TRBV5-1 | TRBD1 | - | CASSLWTGKDTIYF | TGCGCCAGCAGCCTCTGGACAGGGAAGGACACCATATATTTT
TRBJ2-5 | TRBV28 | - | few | CASMGPNRETQYF | TGTGCCAGCATGGGCCCTAATCGGGAGACCCAGTACTTC
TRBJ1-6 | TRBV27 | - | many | CASSLSMGARGTSIVNSPLHF | TGTGCCAGCAGTTTATCGATGGGAGCCAGGGGAACATCAATCGTGAATTCACCCCTCCACTTT
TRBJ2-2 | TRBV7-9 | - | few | CASSETEANTGELFF | TGTGCCAGCAGCGAGACAGAAGCGAACACCGGGGAGCTGTTTTTT
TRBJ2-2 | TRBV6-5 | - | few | CASTRSQLGTGELFF | TGTGCCAGCACCCGATCCCAGCTAGGAACCGGGGAGCTGTTTTTT
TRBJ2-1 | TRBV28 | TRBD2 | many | CASSGGSTSNEQFF | TGTGCCAGCAGCGGGGGGTCTACGAGCAATGAGCAGTTCTTC
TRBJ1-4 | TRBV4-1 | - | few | CASSQGDGRSRTNEKLFF | TGCGCCAGCAGCCAGGGGGACGGCCGGAGTAGAACTAATGAAAAACTGTTTTTT
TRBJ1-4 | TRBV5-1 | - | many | CASSLAGGNEKLFF | TGCGCCAGCAGCTTGGCCGGGGGTAATGAAAAACTGTTTTTT
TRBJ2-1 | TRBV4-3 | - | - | CASSPGLTNEQFF | TGCGCCAGCAGCCCTGGACTGACCAATGAGCAGTTCTTC
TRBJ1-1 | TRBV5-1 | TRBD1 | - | CASSWTGTGGSTEAFF | TGCGCCAGCAGCTGGACCGGGACAGGGGGCTCCACTGAAGCTTTCTTT
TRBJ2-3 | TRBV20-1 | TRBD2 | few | CSARGRTSGRGSSGTDTQYF | TGCAGTGCCAGGGGCCGGACTAGCGGGAGAGGTTCTAGTGGCACAGATACGCAGTATTTT
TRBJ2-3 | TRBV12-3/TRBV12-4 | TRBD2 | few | CASTNDLAGGITDTQYF | TGTGCCAGCACCAACGACCTAGCGGGAGGCATCACAGATACGCAGTATTTT
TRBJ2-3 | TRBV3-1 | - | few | CASSQGDTQYF | TGTGCCAGCAGCCAAGGGGATACGCAGTATTTT
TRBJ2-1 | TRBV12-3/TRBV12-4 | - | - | CASSLTRGDNSYNEQFF | TGTGCCAGCAGTTTAACTCGCGGGGACAACTCCTACAATGAGCAGTTCTTC
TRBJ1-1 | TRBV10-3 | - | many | CAGGQNTEAFF | TGTGCCGGCGGACAGAACACTGAAGCTTTCTTT
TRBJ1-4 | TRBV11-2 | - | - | CASSLGGTELFF | TGTGCCAGCAGCTTGGGGGGGACGGAACTGTTTTTT
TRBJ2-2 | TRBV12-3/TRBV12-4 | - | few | CATTGWNTGELFF | TGTGCCACTACAGGTTGGAACACCGGGGAGCTGTTTTTT
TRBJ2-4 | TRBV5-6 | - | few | CASSLVLRNIQYF | TGTGCCAGCAGCTTGGTTTTACGAAACATTCAGTACTTC
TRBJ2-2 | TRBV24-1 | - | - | CATSDFAVSGELFF | TGTGCCACCAGTGATTTCGCGGTTTCCGGGGAGCTGTTTTTT